These 25 T cell receptor beta chains originate from one sample sequenced in a study of blood T cells in healthy people across ages. The use of a sample-barcoded 5' primer and a J-beta primer mix characterized a second PCR of roughly 6 to 11 cycles. TCRdb passed the 5' RACE reads through MiXCR, listing each CDR3 protein once. The data hold over 500,000 distinct CDR3 sequences, with about 25% observed a single time. This sample was shared with a second study, whose subject was T cells of mothers and their children.

Sequencing input: blood. The source is a boy aged 2 to 10 in good health.

This chain's CDR3 is CASSQDRGGRSQHF. In DNA, the CDR3 is TGTGCCAGCAGCCAAGATCGCGGCGGCCGTTCCCAGCATTTT. The chain combines TRBV3-1 with TRBJ1-5; D remains unclear. In germline, CDR1 is LGHDT, CDR2 YNNKEL (reference sequence). V lost 0 bases and J 11 bases, leaving 14 bases between the germline ends. The length of the CDR3 is 14 residues.

The V and J genes are TRBV12-5 and TRBJ1-1; D perhaps matches TRBD1 (5 bases). Germline V CDR1 and CDR2: LGHNT, FRNRAP. This CDR3 region has 16 residues. Trimming took off 0 bases at V and 0 bases at J, with 11 bases between the two ends. CDR3 in amino acids: CASGLVHGTVNTEAFF. The CDR3 nucleotides are TGTGCTAGTGGTTTGGTACACGGGACCGTGAACACTGAAGCTTTCTTT.

This clonotype was detected a few times. J is TRBJ1-2 and V is TRBV12-3 or TRBV12-4; D possibly corresponds to TRBD1 (6 bases). V lost 7 bases and J 8 bases, leaving 14 bases between the germline ends. This CDR3 has 12 residues. DNA of the CDR3: TGTGCCAGCACCGCCACGGGGGGCGGCTACACCTTC. Translated: CASTATGGGYTF.

In DNA, the CDR3 is TGTGCCAGCAGTCCCCCTAGCGGGAGTTCTAATGAGCAGTTCTTC. This translates into CASSPPSGSSNEQFF. V gene TRBV12-3 or TRBV12-4 combines with J gene TRBJ2-1, with TRBD2 matching 10 bases. This CDR3 has 15 residues. V was pared by 5 bases and J by 7 bases, with 8 bases of the junction left unmatched.

The chain joins TRBV4-1 to TRBJ2-7; 8 nucleotides match TRBD2. V shed 0 bases, J shed 4 bases, and the junction held 2 bases outside the gene matches. Per the germline V gene, CDR1 is MGHRA and CDR2 is YSYEKL. CDR3 size: 14 residues. The CDR3, as DNA: TGCGCCAGCAGCCAAGAGGGCGGGAGGTACGAGCAGTACTTC. Its translation is CASSQEGGRYEQYF.

The chain couples TRBV25-1 to TRBJ2-1; 9 nucleotides align to TRBD1. The DNA matches TRBJ2-7 better at its end, which makes the J call doubtful. Germline-derived CDR1 and CDR2 are MGHDK and SYGVNS. The CDR3 totals 15 residues. As DNA, the CDR3 is TGTGCCAGCAGTGGGAACAGGGGGCATATTTACGAGCAGTACTTC. Protein: CASSGNRGHIYEQYF.

This clonotype was counted once. J is TRBJ1-1 and V is TRBV12-3 or TRBV12-4; D not resolved. This CDR3 has 12 amino acids. With 4 bases removed from V and 8 bases from J, the gap between germline ends came to 11 bases. CDR3 amino acids: CASSSRPEEAFF. In nucleotides, the CDR3 is TGTGCCAGCAGTTCACGTCCGGAGGAAGCTTTCTTT.

Comments on this clonotype: A much larger clone is a single base away; this may be a read error. CDR3 protein: CASSAVGPRNEQFF. CDR3 nucleotide sequence: TGTGCCAGCAGTGCCGTTGGACCCCGAAATGAGCAGTTCTTC. The rearrangement joins TRBV6-1 to TRBJ2-1; the D is unclear. The germline V and J ends were trimmed by 4 bases and 7 bases, with 14 bases remaining between them. The CDR3 consists of 14 residues. Per germline, CDR1 MNHNS and CDR2 SASEGT.

The chain uses TRBV12-5 and TRBJ1-1; tentative D call: TRBD1 (5 bases). V was cut by 6 bases and J by 3 bases, with 11 bases left in between. The CDR3 has 13 amino acids. CDR1 and CDR2 (germline): LGHNT, FRNRAP. The DNA for the CDR3 is TGTGCTAGTGGCAGGGAGTTGGACACTGAAGCTTTCTTT. Translation gives CASGRELDTEAFF.

CDR3 DNA sequence: TGTGCCACCAGTGATGCCAGGGAGGGGGAGACCCAGTACTTC. This gives the protein CATSDAREGETQYF. The V and J genes are TRBV24-1 and TRBJ2-5, with 7 bases fitting TRBD2. J lost 5 bases, V lost 3 bases, and 5 bases had no gene match. Germline V gene sequence: CDR1 KGHDR, CDR2 SFDVKD. CDR3 length: 14 residues.

This clonotype was detected a few times. The chain uses TRBV29-1 and TRBJ2-3; D remains unclear. The CDR3 covers 11 residues. Trimming took off 4 bases at V and 3 bases at J, with 5 bases between the two ends. From germline, CDR1 is SQVTM and CDR2 ANQGSEA. DNA for the CDR3: TGCAGCGTTGGCCCGACAGATACGCAGTATTTT. This gives the protein CSVGPTDTQYF.

The chain links TRBV5-5 to TRBJ2-5, with 10 bases identical to TRBD2. The assigned J gene may be wrong: the sequence end matches TRBJ2-1 better. This CDR3 comprises 17 residues. Germline loops: CDR1 SGHKS, CDR2 YYEKEE (reference sequence). CDR3 protein: CASSAAPSSGGENEQFF. As DNA, the CDR3 is TGTGCCAGCAGCGCAGCACCTTCTAGCGGGGGAGAGAACGAGCAGTTCTTC.

The chain couples TRBV15 to TRBJ2-5, with D perhaps matching TRBD2 (7 bases). TRBJ2-1 matches the DNA end more closely, so the J call is doubtful. The CDR3 length is 14 residues. Germline V gives CDR1 LNHNV, CDR2 YYDKDF (reference sequence). The CDR3 nucleotides are TGTGCCACCAGCAGAGCGGGGGGCGTGAATGAGCAGTTCTTC. It yields the protein CATSRAGGVNEQFF.

This clonotype was detected only once. The rearrangement joins TRBV20-1 to TRBJ1-2; D unresolved. V lost 1 base and J lost 8, with 14 bases in between. Germline CDR1 DFQATT, CDR2 SNEGSKA (reference sequence). The CDR3 consists of 13 residues. The CDR3 nucleotides read TGCAGTGCTAGAGTCCCCATTGCGGAAGGCTACACCTTC. It yields the protein CSARVPIAEGYTF.

This clonotype appeared a few times. The chain is built from TRBV25-1 and TRBJ1-2; D not certain. The germline V gene encodes CDR1 MGHDK and CDR2 SYGVNS. Trimming left V 5 bases short and J 0 bases short, with 7 bases between. This CDR3 comprises 13 residues. The CDR3 here is CASSYTANYGYTF. In DNA, the CDR3 is TGTGCCAGCAGTTATACAGCTAACTATGGCTACACCTTC.

The chain recombines TRBV9 with TRBJ2-5; D is perhaps TRBD2 (6 bases). Germline CDR1 reads SGDLS; CDR2 reads YYNGEE. Deletions cut 3 bases from V and 2 bases from J, with 17 bases between. The CDR3 has 16 residues. The chain's CDR3 is CASSERISEGQETQYF. The CDR3 DNA reads TGTGCCAGCAGCGAGAGGATCTCGGAGGGGCAAGAGACCCAGTACTTC.

The chain combines TRBV20-1 with TRBJ2-5, with 11 bases lining up with TRBD2. The end of the DNA is better explained by TRBJ2-1, so the J call may be wrong. The CDR3 runs 18 residues. Germline V CDR1 and CDR2: DFQATT, SNEGSKA (reference sequence). CDR3 amino acids: CSAAPGPSGRWWDNEQFF. The DNA for the CDR3 is TGCAGTGCGGCCCCTGGTCCTAGCGGGAGGTGGTGGGACAATGAGCAGTTCTTC.

This chain links TRBV20-1 with TRBJ2-5; TRBD2 agrees at 7 bases. The better agreement between TRBJ2-1 and the DNA end casts doubt on the J call. CDR1 and CDR2 (germline): DFQATT, SNEGSKA (reference sequence). This CDR3 has 14 residues. DNA of the CDR3: TGCAGTGCTAGAGTCCCGTGGGGGGGAAATGAGCAGTTCTTC. This codes for CSARVPWGGNEQFF.

The chain joins TRBV6-5 to TRBJ2-1; D ambiguous. Germline CDR1 MNHEY, CDR2 SVGAGI. The length of the CDR3 is 19 residues. V gave up 7 bases and J gave up 4 bases, with 29 bases separating them. CDR3 coding DNA: TGTGCCAGCATTCTACCTAAAAAACCGGGCCCACCTATGTACAATGAGCAGTTCTTC. Amino acids: CASILPKKPGPPMYNEQFF.

The chain combines TRBV27 with TRBJ1-5, with D unclear. CDR1 MNHEY and CDR2 SMNVEV come from the germline V gene (reference sequence). CDR3 length: 11 residues. The V end lost 9 bases, the J end lost 2 bases, and 5 bases lay between the germline ends. CDR3 nucleotides: TGTGCCAGTGGGGGCAATCAGCCCCAGCATTTT. Translated, it gives CASGGNQPQHF.

This clonotype appeared a few times. J is TRBJ1-6 and V is TRBV20-1; 7 bases line up with TRBD1. The germline CDR1 and CDR2 sequences are DFQATT and SNEGSKA (reference sequence). This CDR3 has 13 amino acids. V was pared by 6 bases and J by 9 bases, with 8 bases of the junction left unmatched. This CDR3 is CSATDRSSSPLHF. Here the CDR3 DNA reads TGCAGTGCCACGGACAGGAGTAGTTCACCCCTCCACTTT.

This clonotype was detected a few times. This rearrangement joins TRBV3-1 to TRBJ2-7; D unresolved. Germline V gene data show CDR1 as LGHDT and CDR2 as YNNKEL (reference sequence). CDR3 size: 13 residues. The germline V and J ends were trimmed by 1 base and 3 bases, with 7 bases remaining between them. The CDR3 is CASSQGRNYEQYF. The CDR3 region has the DNA TGTGCCAGCAGCCAAGGAAGGAACTACGAGCAGTACTTC.

The gene calls are TRBV20-1 and TRBJ2-5, with D perhaps TRBD1 or TRBD2 (5 bases each). Trimming shortened V by 7 bases and J by 5 bases, and 17 bases separated the two germline ends. The CDR3 has 13 residues. In germline, CDR1 is DFQATT, CDR2 SNEGSKA (reference sequence). The CDR3 is CSGSRGRTETQYF. CDR3 sequence (DNA): TGCAGTGGTAGTCGGGGCCGGACGGAGACCCAGTACTTC.

This chain links TRBV4-2 with TRBJ1-6; possibly TRBD1 for D (6 bases). CDR3 size: 15 residues. Trimming stripped 4 bases from V and 8 bases from J, with 15 bases between. Germline V gene sequence: CDR1 LGHNA, CDR2 YNFKEQ. CDR3 DNA sequence: TGTGCCAGCAGCCGTCAGGGGACTCGTGATTCACCCCTCCACTTT. Translation gives CASSRQGTRDSPLHF.

The V call is TRBV7-9, the J call TRBJ1-3; D is possibly TRBD1 (5 bases). The CDR3 spans 17 residues. Germline-derived CDR1 and CDR2 are SEHNR and FQNEAQ (reference sequence). V lost 5 bases to trimming and J lost 3 bases, with 20 bases between them. Here the CDR3 DNA reads TGTGCCAGCAGCCCTCGGGGACTTGCGGGCGTTGGAAACACCATATATTTT. Its translation is CASSPRGLAGVGNTIYF.